This T cell receptor beta chain was observed in a study of shared T cell receptors in the human thymus (dated by TCRdb to the early 2020s). As for the study more broadly: The study examined how self-reactive, shared T-cell receptor alpha chains are generated in the human thymus.

V has 5 bases trimmed and J has 6 bases trimmed; junction bases matching no gene number 11. Looking up the germline V gene (reference sequence) yields CDR1 SEHNR and CDR2 FQNEAQ. The CDR3 goes from the cysteine to the phenylalanine over 16 residues. The entry retains the CDR3 DNA only, 48 bases that are in frame from base 1. About this clone itself: It lacks a known antigen. There are no base qualities to consult, and no much larger clone falls within one base.

Preparation of the library involved the immunoSEQ multiplex PCR assay. TCRdb stores this immuneACCESS table with in-frame sequences only. Part of the clones is absent; in the studies checked, under half of the shortfall reflects unresolved V genes, and no reason is known for the rest. This sample gives over 650,000 clones in total; about 89% of them show up just once. The top ten constitute more than 0.009% of the sample. The same sample was also studied in work on human thymus T cells. Per the second study: The donors were immunologically healthy infants in Finland who had open corrective cardiac surgery for congenital heart defects. Thymus tissue was obtained as surgical resects removed during corrective cardiac surgery. V and J gene segment usage appeared biased in both thymic and peripheral blood repertoires. The related research reported highly overlapping thymic TCR repertoires among unrelated individuals. The study described the TCR alpha and beta repertoires in under ten infant thymus samples and a handful of matching peripheral blood samples. Donor ages ranged from roughly 6 to 250 days, and the cohort comprised six or seven male and a couple of female infants. After being mechanically released from the tissue, thymocytes were kept at -70 degrees C in pellets of about 8.5-34 million cells. Genomic DNA was extracted from frozen cell pellets with a QIAsymphony instrument. TCRB and TCRAD loci were amplified from a standardized quantity of quality-controlled genomic DNA using the immunoSEQ multiplex PCR assay. The amplicons covered the V(D)J region and were long enough to include the CDR3 and to identify the V and J genes. Through the commercial immunoSEQ service, the amplicons were sequenced on an Illumina platform. Primer bias and sequencing errors were corrected as previously described, and TCRAD and TCRB definitions were based on the IMGT database. immunoSEQ Analyzer 3.0 and VDJTools were used for repertoire analysis, which covered basic statistics, V/J segment usage, diversity estimates, rarefaction and pairwise overlap. Chao1, ChaoE, Efron-Thisted, Shannon and inverse Simpson indices were used to estimate diversity, which was also estimated on datasets down-sampled to the smallest sample. Repertoire overlap used strict matching of CDR3 nucleotide sequence, V gene and J gene, with Jaccard-based multidimensional scaling clustering. Thymus samples yielded on average around 800,000 unique TCRB clonotypes, compared with roughly 92,000 from blood samples.

The specimen sequenced was thymocytes. The rearrangement combines TRBV7-9 with TRBJ2-7, with TRBD2 identical over 12 junction bases. This receptor was obtained from a boy under three years old with a congenital heart defect. Donor details come from another sample of the same person, matched by shared clones. In nucleotides, the sequence is TGTGCCAGCAGCGTATCCCGACTAGCGGGAGTTGGCGAGCAGTACTTC. The resulting protein is CASSVSRLAGVGEQYF.